The 26 T cell receptor beta chains given below trace back to one sample, sequenced in a study of T-cell reconstitution after alpha-beta-depleted transplantation in children. A TCRbeta library incorporating unique molecular identifiers was prepared. TCRdb passed the PCR reads through MiXCR, listing each CDR3 protein once. The sample holds roughly 590,000 distinct CDR3 sequences, around 16% seen once. Sequencing was performed on PBMCs from the stem cell graft donor, taken from the stem cell graft. All receptors come from a human donor who donated a stem cell graft to a child with acute myeloid leukemia.

This clonotype was seen only a few times. The chain joins TRBV12-5 to TRBJ2-7; TRBD1 agrees at 10 bases. The CDR3 loop spans 15 amino acids. Trimming at V came to 6 bases and at J to 3 bases, leaving 8 bases not matched to a gene. CDR1 and CDR2 from the germline V gene are LGHNT and FRNRAP. The CDR3 region is CASGQPGTGDYEQYF. The CDR3 bases are TGTGCTAGTGGACAACCCGGGACAGGGGACTACGAGCAGTACTTC.

This clonotype was seen ten or more times. The chain links TRBV7-2 to TRBJ2-1, with D perhaps matching TRBD2 (5 bases). Germline assignment: CDR1 SGHTA and CDR2 FQGNSA. V shed 4 bases and J shed 0 bases, with 10 bases lying between them. The CDR3 is made up of 15 amino acids. CDR3 DNA: TGTGCCAGCAGCTACATGGGGAGCTCCTACAATGAGCAGTTCTTC. Protein: CASSYMGSSYNEQFF.

CDR3 sequence (DNA): TGTGCCATCAGTGGGGGGGGGGACAGATCCTCCTACGAGCAGTACTTC. Its protein product is CAISGGGDRSSYEQYF. V and J are TRBV10-3 and TRBJ2-7; D tentatively fits TRBD1 or TRBD2 (7 bases each). Trimming took 4 bases from V and 0 from J, leaving 16 bases between them. Per germline, CDR1 ENHRY and CDR2 SYGVKD. This CDR3 spans 16 amino acids.

This clonotype was counted at least ten times. CDR3 sequence reads: CASSLDRQGAFEAFF. The DNA of the CDR3 is TGTGCCAGCAGTTTAGACCGGCAGGGCGCTTTTGAAGCTTTCTTT. The chain links TRBV12-3 or TRBV12-4 to TRBJ1-1; tentatively, D is TRBD1 (5 bases). This CDR3 is built from 15 residues. The ends were cut back, 1 base at V and 7 bases at J, with 16 bases in the middle.

A few counts support this clonotype. This chain links TRBV6-1 with TRBJ2-5, with D unresolved. The ends were cut back, 8 bases at V and 5 bases at J, with 15 bases in the middle. The germline gives CDR1 MNHNS, CDR2 SASEGT. The CDR3 contains 13 residues. CDR3 DNA: TGTGCCAGCCAAGGGCAGCTTGGGGAGACCCAGTACTTC. Translated: CASQGQLGETQYF.

This clonotype was seen repeatedly, ten times or more. V is TRBV20-1 and J is TRBJ2-1; tentatively, D is TRBD2 (6 bases). This CDR3 has 15 amino acids. Trimming stripped 0 bases from V and 6 bases from J, with 15 bases between. CDR1 is DFQATT, CDR2 SNEGSKA, per germline (reference sequence). The CDR3 coding sequence is TGCAGTGCTAGAGATCCCCCGACTAGTAGCAATGAGCAGTTCTTC. Translating it yields CSARDPPTSSNEQFF.

CDR3 sequence: CASSPGPDQPQHF. The CDR3 DNA is TGTGCCAGCAGTCCCGGTCCCGATCAGCCCCAGCATTTT. The V and J genes are TRBV28 and TRBJ1-5; unclear D gene. V was pared by 5 bases and J by 5 bases, with 10 bases between. The CDR3 is 13 residues long. Looked up from germline, CDR1 is MDHEN and CDR2 is SYDVKM.

This clonotype was detected only a few times. It is likely a read error, because the conserved phenylalanine at the end of the CDR3 is missing. The V gene is TRBV29-1, the J gene TRBJ2-1, with 10 nucleotides matching TRBD2. CDR1 SQVTM and CDR2 ANQGSEA come from the germline V gene. Germline trimming cut 4 bases from V and 8 bases from J; bases unmatched to any gene: 14. The CDR3 totals 16 residues. The chain's CDR3 is CSVVPRSGGAGYEQFL. Written as DNA, the CDR3 is TGCAGCGTTGTTCCGAGGAGCGGGGGGGCAGGGTATGAGCAGTTCTTG.

The chain joins TRBV7-2 to TRBJ2-1; D remains ambiguous. The germline V and J ends were trimmed by 1 base and 0 bases, with 10 bases remaining between them. The CDR3 has 16 residues. CDR1 and CDR2 (germline): SGHTA, FQGNSA. The CDR3: CASSLDWKNSYNEQFF. CDR3 DNA: TGTGCCAGCAGCTTAGACTGGAAGAACTCCTACAATGAGCAGTTCTTC.

This clonotype was observed at least ten times. The chain employs TRBV20-1 and TRBJ2-1; 12 bases agree with TRBD2. V lost 3 bases to trimming and J lost 10 bases; unmatched junction nucleotides: 7. The germline V gene encodes CDR1 DFQATT and CDR2 SNEGSKA (reference sequence). The CDR3 runs to 14 residues. For the CDR3, the DNA is TGCAGTGCTAGGGTCCTAGCGGGGGGGATCGAGCAGTTCTTC. Its translation: CSARVLAGGIEQFF.

J is TRBJ2-7 and V is TRBV11-2, with D uncertain. Deletions cut 1 base from V and 2 bases from J, with 9 bases between. Germline V lookup: CDR1 SGHAT, CDR2 FQNNGV. The CDR3 spans 14 residues. Written as DNA, the CDR3 is TGTGCCAGCAGCTTAGCTTCGGTTCCCTACGAGCAGTACGTC. Translation: CASSLASVPYEQYV.

This rearrangement joins TRBV28 to TRBJ1-2; possible D gene TRBD1, 5 bases. V lost 6 bases and J 5 bases, leaving 13 bases between the germline ends. The CDR3 totals 13 residues. Germline values: CDR1 MDHEN, CDR2 SYDVKM. CDR3 DNA: TGTGCCAGCAGGGCCGGGAGGGGTTATGGCTACACCTTC. Its translation: CASRAGRGYGYTF.

This clonotype showed up just a few times. The chain carries TRBV12-3 or TRBV12-4 and TRBJ2-7, with D uncertain. The CDR3 loop spans 12 amino acids. Between the trimmed V and J ends, which lost 5 bases and 2 bases, there was a span of 7 bases. In DNA, the CDR3 is TGTGCCAGCAGTCTGCAAGCCTACGAGCAGTACTTC. This codes for CASSLQAYEQYF.

The sample holds a few counts of this clonotype. CDR3 DNA sequence: TGCAGTGCTGAAAAAGGGGGGGAAGCCTACGAGCAGTACTTC. Translation: CSAEKGGEAYEQYF. This chain joins TRBV20-1 and TRBJ2-7; weak D call: TRBD2 (7 bases). The ends were cut back, 5 bases at V and 2 bases at J, with 16 bases in the middle. Germline lookup yields CDR1 DFQATT and CDR2 SNEGSKA (reference sequence). CDR3 length: 14 residues.

The V call is TRBV5-1, the J call TRBJ2-6; 7 nucleotides align to TRBD2. The germline CDR1 and CDR2 sequences are SGHRS and YFSETQ. V shed 2 bases, J shed 1 base, and the junction held 9 bases outside the gene matches. The CDR3 sequence is 18 residues long. CDR3 DNA: TGCGCCAGCAGCTTTGGAGCGGGGACGCCATCTGGGGCCAACGTCCTGACTTTC. Its protein is CASSFGAGTPSGANVLTF.

This clonotype was detected many times. The CDR3 nucleotides are TGCAGCGTTCAGATCAATGAGCAGTTCTTC. Protein: CSVQINEQFF. V is TRBV29-1 and J is TRBJ2-1; no clear D. Germline assignment: CDR1 SQVTM and CDR2 ANQGSEA. The CDR3 covers 10 residues. With 5 bases removed from V and 6 bases from J, the gap between germline ends came to 5 bases.

This clonotype was observed at least ten times. This chain links TRBV4-3 with TRBJ2-2, with D possibly matching TRBD2 (5 bases). Trimming took 0 bases from V and 0 from J, leaving 8 bases between them. The CDR3 is 16 amino acids. Per the germline V gene, CDR1 is LGHNA and CDR2 is YSLEER. CDR3 region: CASSQDRGTNTGELFF. The DNA for the CDR3 is TGCGCCAGCAGCCAAGATCGGGGAACGAACACCGGGGAGCTGTTTTTT.

This chain connects TRBV7-2 to TRBJ2-3; 7 bases align to TRBD2. The CDR3 runs 15 residues. V trimming: 4 bases; J trimming: 4 bases; junction bases outside the gene matches: 8. Germline assignment: CDR1 SGHTA and CDR2 FQGNSA. The CDR3 loop reads CASSSSGTIPDTQYF. The DNA for the CDR3 is TGTGCCAGCAGCTCTTCCGGGACTATCCCAGATACGCAGTATTTT.

The chain uses TRBV2 and TRBJ1-1; TRBD1 is a possible D gene (5 bases). Per the germline V gene, CDR1 is SNHLY and CDR2 is FYNNEI. CDR3 length: 17 residues. Trimming removed 5 bases at V and 3 bases at J, with 22 bases between. The CDR3 DNA sequence: TGTGCCAGCAGTCCCTTAGACTATGCCGGGGCGGACACTGAAGCTTTCTTT. This encodes CASSPLDYAGADTEAFF.

This clonotype was recorded at least ten times. The V gene is TRBV20-1, the J gene TRBJ1-5; D is ambiguous. The CDR3 runs to 13 residues. CDR1 and CDR2 from the germline V gene are DFQATT and SNEGSKA (reference sequence). V was pared by 3 bases and J by 2 bases, with 8 bases between. CDR3 nucleotide sequence: TGCAGTGCTAGTTTAAGTGGCAATCAGCCCCAGCATTTT. Encoded protein: CSASLSGNQPQHF.

In its sample, this clonotype was seen many times. This sequence joins TRBV20-1 and TRBJ2-1, with 12 bases fitting TRBD2. Germline CDR1 and CDR2: DFQATT and SNEGSKA (reference sequence). With 4 bases clipped from V and 5 bases from J, the junction kept 6 bases outside the gene matches. The CDR3 runs to 15 residues. The CDR3 sequence: CSATLAGGTHNEQFF. CDR3 nucleotide sequence: TGCAGTGCTACCCTAGCGGGGGGGACCCACAATGAGCAGTTCTTC.

CDR3 nucleotides: TGTGCCAGCAGTCCAACAGGACAGTCCAATGAAAAACTGTTTTTT. Encoded protein: CASSPTGQSNEKLFF. The chain uses TRBV27 and TRBJ1-4; weak D call: TRBD1 (6 bases). The CDR3 has 15 amino acids. From germline, CDR1 is MNHEY and CDR2 SMNVEV (reference sequence). The germline V and J ends were trimmed by 5 bases and 5 bases, with 15 bases remaining between them.

This clonotype was counted between two and nine times. The gene calls are TRBV11-2 and TRBJ1-1, with 8 positions matching TRBD1. V trimming: 5 bases; J trimming: 10 bases; junction bases outside the gene matches: 9. This CDR3 comprises 13 residues. Germline CDR1 reads SGHAT; CDR2 reads FQNNGV. In DNA form, the CDR3 reads TGTGCCAGCAGCAGGGAGACAGGGGTCGGAGCTTTCTTT. The encoded protein is CASSRETGVGAFF.

This clonotype was seen many times. The chain is built from TRBV13 and TRBJ2-3; D is ambiguous. Germline V gene lookup returns CDR1 PRHDT and CDR2 FYEKMQ (reference sequence). The CDR3 length is 16 residues. V was shortened by 3 bases and J by 6 bases, with 19 bases between the two germline ends. In DNA, the CDR3 is TGTGCCAGCAGCTTTACCGCAGCTCTCCCAGCGGATACGCAGTATTTT. The encoded protein is CASSFTAALPADTQYF.

This clonotype was recorded at least ten times. The germline gene is not matched at one end of the junction; a read error may be the cause. The gene calls are TRBV20-1 and TRBJ2-5; D possibly corresponds to TRBD2 (5 bases). The germline V gene has CDR1 DFQATT and CDR2 SNEGSKA (reference sequence). The CDR3 is 13 amino acids. CDR3 in amino acids: CSAPKDSQGTQYF. In nucleotides, the CDR3 is TGCAGTGCGCCCAAGGACTCCCAAGGGACCCAGTACTTC.

V gene TRBV5-6 combines with J gene TRBJ2-2; a weak D match, TRBD1 (5 bases). Germline V lookup: CDR1 SGHDT, CDR2 YYEEEE. Trimming removed 1 base at V and 1 base at J, with 17 bases between. This CDR3 comprises 18 residues. The CDR3 sequence: CASSLLILRVGNTGELFF. Written as DNA, the CDR3 is TGTGCCAGCAGCTTGTTGATCCTCAGGGTAGGGAACACCGGGGAGCTGTTTTTT.